Listed here are 30 T cell receptor beta chains from one sample, sequenced in a study of T cells in narcolepsy. The repertoire was sequenced with immunoSEQ multiplex PCR; TCRdb's copy has only in-frame clones and lacks some. The sample includes roughly 30,000 clones, 81% of them seen just once. The sequencing sample was made of memory (CD45RA-) CD4+ T cells from blood. These receptors came from a human donor in good health.

The chain combines TRBV7-2 with TRBJ2-6; D is ambiguous. The CDR3 loop spans 16 amino acids. CDR1 is SGHTA and CDR2 is FQGNSA in the germline V gene. The V end was cut by 1 base, the J end by 2 bases, with 9 bases between. CDR3: CASSLGPLTGANVLTF. CDR3 coding DNA: TGTGCCAGCAGCTTAGGACCGTTGACTGGGGCCAACGTCCTGACTTTC. The variable domain in full, with the rest retrieved from reference TRBV7-2 and TRBJ2-6, is GAGVSQSPSNKVTEKGKDVELRCDPISGHTALYWYRQSLGQGLEFLIYFQGNSAPDKSGLPSDRFSAERTGGSVSTLTIQRTQQEDSAVYLCASSLGPLTGANVLTFGAGSRLTVL.

The chain links TRBV5-1 to TRBJ2-5; D possibly corresponds to TRBD2 (6 bases). Germline CDR1 is SGHRS and CDR2 is YFSETQ. The CDR3 is 15 residues long. V lost 2 bases and J lost 2, with 13 bases in between. DNA for the CDR3: TGCGCCAGCAGCTTACTTGGGGGGTCGCAAGAGACCCAGTACTTC. Translation gives CASSLLGGSQETQYF.

This chain connects TRBV5-6 to TRBJ1-2; no definite D call. Germline CDR1 is SGHDT and CDR2 is YYEEEE. The CDR3 runs to 15 residues. V lost 2 bases and J lost 7, with 18 bases in between. CDR3 region: CASSFEPGGGTGYTF. The CDR3 DNA sequence: TGTGCCAGCAGCTTTGAACCTGGCGGCGGTACTGGCTACACCTTC.

The chain uses TRBV15 and TRBJ1-1; no clear D. Between the trimmed V and J ends, which lost 1 base and 5 bases, there was a span of 8 bases. In germline, CDR1 is LNHNV, CDR2 YYDKDF (reference sequence). CDR3 length: 13 residues. CDR3 nucleotides: TGTGCCACCAGCAGAGGGGGAATGACTGAAGCTTTCTTT. Its translation: CATSRGGMTEAFF.

The gene calls are TRBV19 and TRBJ1-3; TRBD1 is a possible D gene (5 bases). Germline-derived CDR1 and CDR2 are LNHDA and SQIVND (reference sequence). V was pared by 3 bases and J by 4 bases, with 13 bases between. The CDR3 length is 15 residues. The CDR3 sequence: CASSIQGTGGNTIYF. CDR3 nucleotides: TGTGCCAGTAGTATTCAAGGGACCGGCGGAAACACCATATATTTT. Using reference TRBV19 and TRBJ1-3 for the parts outside the CDR3, the full variable domain is DGGITQSPKYLFRKEGQNVTLSCEQNLNHDAMYWYRQDPGQGLRLIYYSQIVNDFQKGDIAEGYSVSREKKESFPLTVTSAQKNPTAFYLCASSIQGTGGNTIYFGEGSWLTVV.

This sequence joins TRBV6-5 and TRBJ2-7; D remains ambiguous. Trimming pared 6 bases from V and 7 bases from J, leaving 10 bases between. The germline CDR1 and CDR2 sequences are MNHEY and SVGAGI. The CDR3 totals 11 residues. The CDR3 DNA reads as TGTGCCAGCAGGGAAAGAAGTGAGCAGTACTTC. It codes for CASRERSEQYF.

The chain employs TRBV6-6 and TRBJ2-3, with TRBD2 as a possible D gene (5 bases). The CDR3 runs to 14 residues. Between the trimmed V and J ends, which lost 7 bases and 0 bases, there was a span of 11 bases. Germline CDR1 and CDR2: MNHNY and SVGAGI (reference sequence). The CDR3 nucleotides are TGTGCCAGCAATCCTAGAGGGAGCACAGATACGCAGTATTTT. Its protein is CASNPRGSTDTQYF.

V gene TRBV14 combines with J gene TRBJ2-2; D gene uncertain. The germline CDR1 and CDR2 sequences are SGHDN and FVKESK. V shed 3 bases and J shed 4 bases, with 9 bases lying between them. The CDR3 spans 14 residues. The DNA of the CDR3 is TGTGCCAGCAGCCAGTTAGGTTTCACCGGGGAGCTGTTTTTT. Its translation is CASSQLGFTGELFF.

The V call is TRBV10-3, the J call TRBJ2-6; the D gene is possibly TRBD1 (6 bases). V lost 3 bases to trimming and J lost 1 base, with 22 bases between them. The CDR3 covers 20 residues. CDR1 is ENHRY, CDR2 SYGVKD, per germline. This CDR3 reads CAISDRSRGQQVSGANVLTF. CDR3 in DNA: TGTGCCATCAGTGATCGTTCCCGAGGACAGCAGGTATCTGGGGCCAACGTCCTGACTTTC.

This chain joins TRBV6-4 and TRBJ2-5; D call uncertain. CDR3 length: 13 amino acids. Germline loops: CDR1 MRHNA, CDR2 SNTAGT. Trimming pared 6 bases from V and 3 bases from J, leaving 11 bases between. The CDR3 nucleotides read TGTGCCAGCAGCAGAGTTCACAAAGAGACCCAGTACTTC. Its translation: CASSRVHKETQYF.

This chain uses TRBV30 with TRBJ1-2; maybe TRBD1 (5 bases). Trimming cost V 3 bases and J 4 bases, with 27 bases left between them. The CDR3 contains 18 residues. The germline V gene encodes CDR1 GTSNPN and CDR2 SVGIG (reference sequence). The CDR3 DNA sequence: TGTGCCTGGAGCCGCGGGGGGATATCGGGGCCAAGGGTCTATGGCTACACCTTC. Translation: CAWSRGGISGPRVYGYTF.

The chain has TRBV15 and TRBJ2-1; 9 positions agree with TRBD2. This CDR3 comprises 16 residues. Germline CDR1 and CDR2: LNHNV and YYDKDF (reference sequence). The junction had 11 bases not matched to a gene; V was cut back by 4 bases and J by 7 bases. In DNA, the CDR3 is TGTGCCACCAGCATTCAACAGCGGGGGGCGAAAAATGAGCAGTTCTTC. Its protein is CATSIQQRGAKNEQFF.

This sequence joins TRBV5-1 and TRBJ2-2; 13 bases map to TRBD2. This CDR3 has 17 residues. V shed 1 base and J 4 bases; nucleotides not matched to a gene: 4. Germline V gene lookup returns CDR1 SGHRS and CDR2 YFSETQ. CDR3 nucleotide sequence: TGCGCCAGCAGCTTGAGGACTAGCGGGAGTATCACCGGGGAGCTGTTTTTT. Its translation is CASSLRTSGSITGELFF.

The chain links TRBV19 to TRBJ1-2, with 10 bases that match TRBD1. The ends lost 5 bases at V and 4 bases at J; junction bases unmatched: 7. The CDR3 contains 15 residues. Per the germline V gene, CDR1 is LNHDA and CDR2 is SQIVND (reference sequence). The CDR3 sequence: CASSPGQGSGYGYTF. CDR3 sequence (DNA): TGTGCCAGTAGTCCGGGACAGGGGTCGGGCTATGGCTACACCTTC.

The rearrangement links TRBV7-3 to TRBJ2-1; D unclear. V was trimmed by 6 bases and J by 9 bases, leaving 15 bases between them. The CDR3 totals 13 residues. Germline loops: CDR1 SGHTA, CDR2 FQGTGA. The CDR3 bases are TGTGCCAGCAGTCCTAACTTAGTGGCTGAGCAGTTCTTC. It is translated as CASSPNLVAEQFF.

This sequence joins TRBV10-2 and TRBJ2-2, with 8 bases lining up with TRBD1. This CDR3 has 15 residues. Germline loops: CDR1 WSHSY, CDR2 SAAADI. The V gene end was trimmed by 3 bases and the J gene end by 1 base; junction bases not matched to a gene: 1. The CDR3 is CASSDRGRNTGELFF. The CDR3 nucleotides read TGCGCCAGCAGTGACAGGGGGCGGAACACCGGGGAGCTGTTTTTT.

The J gene is TRBJ2-3, the V gene TRBV7-6; D may be TRBD2 (6 bases). The CDR3 contains 15 residues. V was pared by 8 bases and J by 0 bases, with 15 bases between. From germline, CDR1 is SGHVS and CDR2 FNYEAQ. CDR3 region: CASGQGGVSTDTQYF. CDR3 in DNA: TGTGCCAGCGGTCAAGGCGGGGTGAGCACAGATACGCAGTATTTT.

The chain has TRBV6-5 and TRBJ1-1, with D possibly being TRBD1 (5 bases). The V end lost 4 bases, the J end lost 6 bases, and 21 bases lay between the germline ends. The CDR3 is made up of 16 amino acids. Germline assignment: CDR1 MNHEY and CDR2 SVGAGI. CDR3 loop: CASSSERRGWHPEAFF. The CDR3 bases are TGTGCCAGCAGTTCCGAAAGGAGGGGTTGGCATCCTGAAGCTTTCTTT.

The CDR3 DNA is TGTGCCAGTAGTATCATATCGGGGCCCGGTCAGCCCCAGCATTTT. Residues: CASSIISGPGQPQHF. V gene TRBV19 combines with J gene TRBJ1-5, with a tentative D call TRBD1 (5 bases). The CDR3 has 15 amino acids. Germline V gene data show CDR1 as LNHDA and CDR2 as SQIVND (reference sequence). With 3 bases removed from V and 6 bases from J, the gap between germline ends came to 15 bases. Looking up the rest from reference TRBV19 and TRBJ1-5 gives the full variable domain: DGGITQSPKYLFRKEGQNVTLSCEQNLNHDAMYWYRQDPGQGLRLIYYSQIVNDFQKGDIAEGYSVSREKKESFPLTVTSAQKNPTAFYLCASSIISGPGQPQHFGDGTRLSIL.

The genes are TRBV19 and TRBJ2-1; TRBD2 matches at 8 bases. The CDR3 has 15 residues. The ends lost 4 bases at V and 12 bases at J; junction bases unmatched: 14. CDR1 LNHDA and CDR2 SQIVND come from the germline V gene (reference sequence). CDR3 sequence reads: CASSTGGGTGDRQFF. The CDR3 DNA reads as TGTGCCAGTAGTACGGGGGGGGGCACGGGAGATAGGCAGTTCTTC.

On this clone: The junction shows a germline mismatch at one end, possibly a read error. The chain couples TRBV13 to TRBJ1-2; the D is unclear. Germline V gene sequence: CDR1 PRHDT, CDR2 FYEKMQ (reference sequence). The CDR3 length is 18 residues. The DNA of the CDR3 is TGTGCCAGCAGCTTACGGCCAACGACCATCGCTGCTAACTATGACTACACCTTC. Protein product: CASSLRPTTIAANYDYTF. Complete variable domain (other parts from reference TRBV13 and TRBJ1-2): AAGVIQSPRHLIKEKRETATLKCYPIPRHDTVYWYQQGPGQDPQFLISFYEKMQSDKGSIPDRFSAQQFSDYHSELNMSSLELGDSALYFCASSLRPTTIAANYDYTFGSGTRLTVV.

This clone is medium-sized by share. The rearrangement joins TRBV18 to TRBJ2-7, with TRBD1 matching over 7 bases. The junction had 11 bases not matched to a gene; V was cut back by 6 bases and J by 6 bases. Germline V lookup: CDR1 KGHSH, CDR2 LQKENI. The CDR3 extends over 14 amino acids. CDR3 protein: CASSAGQGEIEQYF. Here the CDR3 DNA reads TGTGCCAGCTCCGCGGGCCAGGGGGAGATCGAGCAGTACTTC.

The rearrangement joins TRBV30 to TRBJ2-3, with unresolved D. CDR3 length: 11 amino acids. CDR1 is GTSNPN, CDR2 SVGIG, per germline (reference sequence). Trimming shortened V by 5 bases and J by 6 bases, and 9 bases separated the two germline ends. Here the CDR3 reads CAWAPGDTQYF. CDR3 sequence (DNA): TGTGCCTGGGCCCCCGGTGATACGCAGTATTTT.

The chain combines TRBV6-5 with TRBJ1-5; D not resolved. Trimming stripped 8 bases from V and 0 bases from J, with 11 bases between. Germline V CDR1 and CDR2: MNHEY, SVGAGI. The CDR3 is 14 amino acids. CDR3 protein: CASGAGNSNQPQHF. The DNA for the CDR3 is TGTGCCAGCGGAGCCGGAAATAGCAATCAGCCCCAGCATTTT.

The chain links TRBV27 to TRBJ2-5; possible D gene TRBD1, 5 bases. CDR1 is MNHEY, CDR2 SMNVEV, per germline (reference sequence). This CDR3 is 12 amino acids long. Trimming cost V 6 bases and J 3 bases, with 8 bases left between them. CDR3 in DNA: TGTGCCAGCAGAAAGACAGAAGAGACCCAGTACTTC. This gives the protein CASRKTEETQYF.

The V gene is TRBV19, the J gene TRBJ1-6; 9 nucleotides match TRBD1. There are 15 residues in the CDR3. V shed 6 bases, J shed 4 bases, and the junction held 4 bases outside the gene matches. Germline values: CDR1 LNHDA, CDR2 SQIVND (reference sequence). CDR3 residues: CASSPGTGYNSPLHF. The CDR3 DNA follows: TGTGCCAGTAGCCCCGGGACAGGGTATAATTCACCCCTCCACTTT. Together with reference TRBV19 and TRBJ1-6, the CDR3 gives the full variable domain: DGGITQSPKYLFRKEGQNVTLSCEQNLNHDAMYWYRQDPGQGLRLIYYSQIVNDFQKGDIAEGYSVSREKKESFPLTVTSAQKNPTAFYLCASSPGTGYNSPLHFGNGTRLTVT.

This chain links TRBV5-4 with TRBJ1-2; TRBD1 is a possible D gene (6 bases). Germline CDR1 SGHNT, CDR2 YYREEE (reference sequence). With 4 bases removed from V and 2 bases from J, the gap between germline ends came to 18 bases. This CDR3 has 16 amino acids. The CDR3 DNA reads as TGTGCCAGCAGCCAAGAATCAGGACAGAAAAACTATGGCTACACCTTC. The encoded protein is CASSQESGQKNYGYTF.

The chain carries TRBV6-1 and TRBJ2-6; perhaps TRBD1 as D (6 bases). V shed 9 bases and J shed 3 bases, with 15 bases lying between them. Germline CDR1 reads MNHNS; CDR2 reads SASEGT. The CDR3 extends over 15 amino acids. CDR3 nucleotides: TGTGCCAGTACCTTAGGGACAAATGGGGCCAACGTCCTGACTTTC. Residues: CASTLGTNGANVLTF.

The chain has TRBV9 and TRBJ2-5, with a weak D call TRBD2 (7 bases). The CDR3 spans 16 residues. Germline V gene lookup returns CDR1 SGDLS and CDR2 YYNGEE. With 2 bases removed from V and 4 bases from J, the gap between germline ends came to 18 bases. The CDR3, as DNA: TGTGCCAGCAGCGTCGGAGGGGGGGGCCGATTAGAGACCCAGTACTTC. It yields the protein CASSVGGGGRLETQYF.

This clone turned up a few times. The chain links TRBV5-4 to TRBJ2-3, with 8 bases that match TRBD2. The ends lost 0 bases at V and 5 bases at J; junction bases unmatched: 5. Germline CDR1 and CDR2: SGHNT and YYREEE (reference sequence). The CDR3 has 15 residues. In nucleotides, the CDR3 is TGTGCCAGCAGCTTGGTAGCGGGAAGGGGAGATACGCAGTATTTT. Translating it yields CASSLVAGRGDTQYF.